The 18 T cell receptor beta chains presented below share a single source sample, sequenced in a study of T-cell reconstitution after alpha-beta-depleted transplantation in children. During its preparation, the TCRbeta library received unique molecular identifiers. TCRdb re-called the PCR reads with MiXCR, one entry per CDR3 protein. The sample has around 110,000 distinct CDR3 sequences; over 9% are singletons. The sequences come from PBMCs, collected before TCRalphabeta/CD19-depleted stem cell transplant. These TCRs come from a boy aged 2 to 9 with acute lymphoblastic leukemia, due to receive a stem cell transplant.

This clonotype showed up many times. The chain couples TRBV7-9 to TRBJ2-1; a possible D gene is TRBD1 (6 bases). The V gene's germline CDR1 is SEHNR and CDR2 FQNEAQ (reference sequence). The CDR3 runs 17 residues. Trimming shortened V by 0 bases and J by 0 bases, and 12 bases separated the two germline ends. The CDR3 reads CASSLAWGQSSYNEQFF. The CDR3 coding sequence is TGTGCCAGCAGCTTAGCGTGGGGGCAGAGCTCCTACAATGAGCAGTTCTTC.

A few counts support this clonotype. The J gene is TRBJ2-1, the V gene TRBV7-9, with unresolved D. CDR3 length: 17 residues. Germline V gene data show CDR1 as SEHNR and CDR2 as FQNEAQ (reference sequence). The V end lost 3 bases, the J end lost 0 bases, and 15 bases lay between the germline ends. CDR3 sequence (DNA): TGTGCCAGCAGCTTTATGGGCGGACCGAGCTCCTACAATGAGCAGTTCTTC. The encoded protein is CASSFMGGPSSYNEQFF.

The chain couples TRBV25-1 to TRBJ1-1, with D possibly TRBD1 on 6 matching bases. This CDR3 is built from 14 residues. Trimming took 0 bases from V and 4 from J, leaving 9 bases between them. In germline, CDR1 is MGHDK, CDR2 SYGVNS. CDR3 nucleotide sequence: TGTGCCAGCAGTGAATATATAGGGGGCACTGAAGCTTTCTTT. Its translation: CASSEYIGGTEAFF.

This clonotype occurred a few times. DNA of the CDR3: TGCAGTGCTAGAGCCGGGACAGGGTATCAGCCCCAGCATTTT. Encoded protein: CSARAGTGYQPQHF. The genes are TRBV20-1 and TRBJ1-5; 9 bases are a match to TRBD1. Trimming took 1 base from V and 5 from J; bases not matched to a gene: 3. This CDR3 comprises 14 residues. CDR1 and CDR2 (germline): DFQATT, SNEGSKA (reference sequence).

This clonotype is a singleton in its sample. An end of the junction differs from the germline gene, which may be a read error. The chain employs TRBV12-3 or TRBV12-4 and TRBJ2-7; D is tentatively TRBD1 or TRBD2 (5 bases each). The CDR3 extends over 13 amino acids. CDR3 protein: CATSFGATYEQYF. DNA for the CDR3: TGTGCCACCAGTTTCGGGGCCACCTACGAGCAGTACTTC.

This chain joins TRBV18 and TRBJ1-1; no reliable D call. Germline V gene data show CDR1 as KGHSH and CDR2 as LQKENI. V shed 1 base and J shed 4 bases, with 10 bases lying between them. CDR3 length: 14 amino acids. The chain's CDR3 is CASSPQVEGTEAFF. CDR3 DNA sequence: TGTGCCAGCTCACCACAGGTTGAAGGCACTGAAGCTTTCTTT.

This clonotype has only a few counts. The chain joins TRBV5-1 to TRBJ1-4, with D possibly TRBD1 on 5 matching bases. This CDR3 region has 13 residues. Per germline, CDR1 SGHRS and CDR2 YFSETQ. V lost 2 bases and J lost 4, with 6 bases in between. The CDR3 nucleotides read TGCGCCAGCAGCTTACAGGTTAATGAAAAACTGTTTTTT. This encodes CASSLQVNEKLFF.

This clonotype was detected ten times or more. This chain connects TRBV5-1 to TRBJ2-3; TRBD1 agrees at 12 bases. The CDR3 loop spans 16 amino acids. The germline CDR1 and CDR2 sequences are SGHRS and YFSETQ. J lost 6 bases, V lost 0 bases, and 5 bases had no gene match. CDR3 DNA sequence: TGCGCCAGCAGCTTGGAGGGGGACAGGGGGCTTGATACGCAGTATTTT. Amino acid sequence: CASSLEGDRGLDTQYF.

This clonotype was detected ten times or more. The chain joins TRBV5-1 to TRBJ2-1; weak D call: TRBD1 (7 bases). The germline V and J ends were trimmed by 0 bases and 5 bases, with 15 bases remaining between them. The germline CDR1 and CDR2 sequences are SGHRS and YFSETQ. The CDR3 consists of 16 residues. The CDR3: CASSLGRDSVNNEQFF. Here the CDR3 DNA reads TGCGCCAGCAGCTTGGGGCGGGACAGCGTCAACAATGAGCAGTTCTTC.

This clonotype was observed a few times. This chain links TRBV3-1 with TRBJ1-1, with D perhaps TRBD1 (5 bases). The length of the CDR3 is 15 residues. V was clipped by 7 bases and J by 5 bases, with 20 bases between them. Germline values: CDR1 LGHDT, CDR2 YNNKEL (reference sequence). The CDR3 protein is CASTRLGTFGTEAFF. CDR3 in DNA: TGTGCCAGCACCCGTCTTGGGACCTTCGGGACTGAAGCTTTCTTT.

V usage is TRBV28 and J usage is TRBJ2-3; tentatively, D is TRBD1 or TRBD2 (6 bases each). Germline V gene data show CDR1 as MDHEN and CDR2 as SYDVKM. Trimming cost V 2 bases and J 4 bases, with 16 bases left between them. The CDR3 has 16 amino acids. DNA for the CDR3: TGTGCCAGCAGTTTAGACCTGGGGGGCTATTCAGATACGCAGTATTTT. Translating it yields CASSLDLGGYSDTQYF.

This clonotype was recorded a few times. The chain has TRBV27 and TRBJ2-1; D remains unclear. V was pared by 3 bases and J by 4 bases, with 7 bases between. The CDR3 runs 13 residues. Germline V gene lookup returns CDR1 MNHEY and CDR2 SMNVEV (reference sequence). Here the CDR3 DNA reads TGTGCCAGCAGTTTCTCCACATACAATGAGCAGTTCTTC. This encodes CASSFSTYNEQFF.

This clonotype has ten or more counts. DNA of the CDR3: TGTGCCAGCAGTCCCTACAGGGGTTCGACTGAAGCTTTCTTT. Translation: CASSPYRGSTEAFF. The rearrangement joins TRBV12-3 or TRBV12-4 to TRBJ1-1, with 7 bases lining up with TRBD1. V was pared by 5 bases and J by 5 bases, with 8 bases of the junction left unmatched. The CDR3 is 14 residues long.

This clonotype has at least ten counts. V gene TRBV6-1 combines with J gene TRBJ2-7; 7 bases are shared with TRBD1. With V trimmed by 10 bases and J by 5 bases, 11 bases remained unmatched. The CDR3 length is 13 residues. The germline V gene encodes CDR1 MNHNS and CDR2 SASEGT. The DNA of the CDR3 is TGTGCCACTACAGGGGAGAGGCGGGACGAGCAGTACTTC. Residues: CATTGERRDEQYF.

This clonotype occurred a few times. V usage is TRBV7-8 and J usage is TRBJ1-4; D is possibly TRBD1 (5 bases). Germline V lookup: CDR1 SGHVS, CDR2 FQNEAQ. CDR3 length: 13 amino acids. The V and J ends lost 5 bases and 5 bases respectively, with 9 bases between them. As DNA, the CDR3 is TGTGCCAGCAGCCGGAGACAGAATGAAAAACTGTTTTTT. Its translation is CASSRRQNEKLFF.

The table lists this clonotype with a few counts. V is TRBV19 and J is TRBJ1-5; 7 positions match TRBD1. J lost 4 bases, V lost 5 bases, and 2 bases had no gene match. The germline V gene encodes CDR1 LNHDA and CDR2 SQIVND (reference sequence). The CDR3 consists of 13 residues. The CDR3: CASSSQGNQPQHF. The CDR3 bases are TGTGCCAGTAGTTCACAGGGGAATCAGCCCCAGCATTTT.

V and J are TRBV7-7 and TRBJ1-1, with D possibly matching TRBD1 (6 bases). The CDR3 is made up of 15 amino acids. Germline V gene lookup returns CDR1 SSHAT and CDR2 FNYEAQ (reference sequence). Trimming pared 5 bases from V and 6 bases from J, leaving 19 bases between. The DNA for the CDR3 is TGTGCCAGCAGCCCGAGGGGGGTTAGTGGACCTGAAGCTTTCTTT. It encodes CASSPRGVSGPEAFF.

This clonotype was seen repeatedly, ten times or more. This rearrangement joins TRBV6-5 to TRBJ1-5; D is ambiguous. Trimming stripped 6 bases from V and 4 bases from J, with 10 bases between. This CDR3 is 13 amino acids long. The germline V gene has CDR1 MNHEY and CDR2 SVGAGI. Here the CDR3 reads CASRLQQNQPQHF. CDR3 coding DNA: TGTGCCAGCAGGCTTCAACAGAATCAGCCCCAGCATTTT.